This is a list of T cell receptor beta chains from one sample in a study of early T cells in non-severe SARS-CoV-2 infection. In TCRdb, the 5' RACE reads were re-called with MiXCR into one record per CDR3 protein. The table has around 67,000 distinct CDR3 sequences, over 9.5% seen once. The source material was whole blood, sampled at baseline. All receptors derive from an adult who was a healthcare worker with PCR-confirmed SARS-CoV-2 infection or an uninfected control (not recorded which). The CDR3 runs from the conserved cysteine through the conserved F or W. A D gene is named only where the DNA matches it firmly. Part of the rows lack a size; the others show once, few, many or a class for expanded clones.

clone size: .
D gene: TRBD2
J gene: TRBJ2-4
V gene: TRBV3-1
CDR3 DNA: TGTGCCAGCAGCCATCGCGTCGGGACTAGCGGAACAACCAAAAACATTCAGTACTTC
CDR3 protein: CASSHRVGTSGTTKNIQYF

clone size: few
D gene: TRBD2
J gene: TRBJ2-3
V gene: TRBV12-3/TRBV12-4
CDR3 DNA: TGTGCCAGCAGTTACCGCGGGGGGGCGGCAGATACGCAGTATTTT
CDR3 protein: CASSYRGGAADTQYF

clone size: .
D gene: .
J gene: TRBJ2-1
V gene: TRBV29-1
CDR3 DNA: TGCAGCGTTGAACCTGAGCAGTTCTTC
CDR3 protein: CSVEPEQFF

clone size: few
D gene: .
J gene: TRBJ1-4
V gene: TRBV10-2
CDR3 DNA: TGCGCCAGCCACCCCACTACAACTAATGAAAAACTGTTTTTT
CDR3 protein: CASHPTTTNEKLFF

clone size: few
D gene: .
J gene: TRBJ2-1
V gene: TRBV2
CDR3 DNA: TGTGCCAGCAGTCGCGTGGGGGCCCTAGGGACTGAGCAGTTCTTC
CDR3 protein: CASSRVGALGTEQFF

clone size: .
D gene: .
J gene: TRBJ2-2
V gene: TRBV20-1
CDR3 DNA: TGCAGTGCACTCTCAGGGGTTGACGCCGGGGAGCTGTTTTTT
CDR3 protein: CSALSGVDAGELFF

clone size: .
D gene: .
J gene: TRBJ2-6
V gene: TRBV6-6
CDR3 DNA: TGTGCCGCCCTCTTCGGGGGAAACTCTGGGGCCAACGTCCTGACTTTC
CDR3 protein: CAALFGGNSGANVLTF

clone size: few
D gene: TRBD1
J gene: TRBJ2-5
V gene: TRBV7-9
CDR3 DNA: TGTGCCAGCAGCACCGACAGGGGGCGCGAAGAGACCCAGTACTTC
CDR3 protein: CASSTDRGREETQYF

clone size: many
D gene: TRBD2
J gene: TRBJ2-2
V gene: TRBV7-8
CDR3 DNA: TGTGCCAGCAGCTACCTAGCGGGGTTCGCCGGGGAGCTGTTTTTT
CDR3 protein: CASSYLAGFAGELFF

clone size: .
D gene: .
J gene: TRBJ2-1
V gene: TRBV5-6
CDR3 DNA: TGTGCCAGCAGCCCTCTCCAGTACTACAATGAGCAGTTCTTC
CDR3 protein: CASSPLQYYNEQFF

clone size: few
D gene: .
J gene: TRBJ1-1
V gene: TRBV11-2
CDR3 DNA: TGTGCCAGCAGCCGACGGGGGCTCCCGAACACTGAAGCTTTCTTT
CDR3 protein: CASSRRGLPNTEAFF

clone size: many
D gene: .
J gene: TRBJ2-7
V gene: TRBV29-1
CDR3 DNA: TGCAGCGTTCGGGTTAGTTACGAGCAGTACTTC
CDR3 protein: CSVRVSYEQYF

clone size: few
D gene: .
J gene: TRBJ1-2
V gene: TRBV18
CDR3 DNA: TGTGCCAGCTCACCGAAGGCAGGGTCTGACTATGGCTACACCTTC
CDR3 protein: CASSPKAGSDYGYTF

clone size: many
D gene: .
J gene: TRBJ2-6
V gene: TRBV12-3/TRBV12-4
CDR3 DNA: TGTGCCAGCAGACGGTTCTCTGGGGCCAACGTCCTGACTTTC
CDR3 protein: CASRRFSGANVLTF

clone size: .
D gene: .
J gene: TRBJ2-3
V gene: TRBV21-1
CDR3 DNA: TGTGCCAGCAGCAACGGGGACAGAGCGAGCACAGATACGCAGTATTTT
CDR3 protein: CASSNGDRASTDTQYF

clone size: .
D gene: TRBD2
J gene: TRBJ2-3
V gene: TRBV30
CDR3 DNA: TGTGCCTGGAGTCGAGGACTAGCGGGAGGTCAGACTAGCACAGATACGCAGTATTTT
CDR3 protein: CAWSRGLAGGQTSTDTQYF

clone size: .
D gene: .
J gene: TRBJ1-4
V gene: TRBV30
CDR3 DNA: TGTGCCTGGAGTGTGGAGAGGGTGCTTGAAGGCGAAAAACTGTTTTTT
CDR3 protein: CAWSVERVLEGEKLFF

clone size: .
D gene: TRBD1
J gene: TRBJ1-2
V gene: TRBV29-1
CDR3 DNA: TGCAGCGTTGTGAGGGCAGGGGGAAACTATGGCTACACCTTC
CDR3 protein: CSVVRAGGNYGYTF

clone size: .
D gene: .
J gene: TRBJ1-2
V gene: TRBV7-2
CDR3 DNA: TGTGCCAGCAGCTTATATCAGAATGGCTACACCTTC
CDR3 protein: CASSLYQNGYTF

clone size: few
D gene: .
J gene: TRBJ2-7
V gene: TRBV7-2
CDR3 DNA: TGTGCCGACGACCAACCTGGAGGGGCCGGCGAGCAGTACTTC
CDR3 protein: CADDQPGGAGEQYF

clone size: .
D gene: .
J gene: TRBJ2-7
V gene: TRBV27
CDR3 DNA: TGTGCCAGCAGTTTATCGCGCGGGGCGCCCTACGAGCAGTACTTC
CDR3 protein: CASSLSRGAPYEQYF

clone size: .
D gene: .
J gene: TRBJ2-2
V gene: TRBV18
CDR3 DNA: TGTGCCAGCTCTTCATCGCAGGACGCGAACACCGGGGAGCTGTTTTTT
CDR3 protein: CASSSSQDANTGELFF

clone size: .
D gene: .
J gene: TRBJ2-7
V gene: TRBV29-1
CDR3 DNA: TGCAGCGTCACGGTCCGGGACCGAACCTACGAGCAGTACTTC
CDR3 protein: CSVTVRDRTYEQYF

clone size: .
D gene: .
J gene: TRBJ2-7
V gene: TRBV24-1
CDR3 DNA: TGTGCCACTACCGGTAAGGGGGAGCGGAAGTACGAGCAGTACTTC
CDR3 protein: CATTGKGERKYEQYF

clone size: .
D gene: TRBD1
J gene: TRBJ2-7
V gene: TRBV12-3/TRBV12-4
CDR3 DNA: TGTGCCAGCACCTTTGCCGCCCTCGGGACAGGGGCTAGCGAGCAGTACTTC
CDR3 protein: CASTFAALGTGASEQYF

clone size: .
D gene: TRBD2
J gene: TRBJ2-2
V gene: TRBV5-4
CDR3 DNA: TGTGCCAGCAGCTTGGTGCCTAGCGGGGACACCGGGGAGCTGTTTTTT
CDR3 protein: CASSLVPSGDTGELFF

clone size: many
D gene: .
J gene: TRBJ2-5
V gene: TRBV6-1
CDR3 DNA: TGTGCCAGCAGTGTTCCGGGAGATCGGGAGACCCAGTACTTC
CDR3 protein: CASSVPGDRETQYF

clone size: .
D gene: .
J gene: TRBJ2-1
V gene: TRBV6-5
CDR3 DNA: TGTGCCAGCAGTTACCAGAAACCCCCTTCATACAATGAGCAGTTCTTC
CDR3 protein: CASSYQKPPSYNEQFF

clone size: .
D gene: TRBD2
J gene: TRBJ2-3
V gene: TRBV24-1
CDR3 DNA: TGTGCCACCAGTGCCGAACCTAGCGGGGGATCCACAGATACGCAGTATTTT
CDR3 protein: CATSAEPSGGSTDTQYF

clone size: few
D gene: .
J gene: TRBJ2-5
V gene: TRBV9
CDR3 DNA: TGTGCCAGCAGCGGGGACTTCCAAGAGACCCAGTACTTC
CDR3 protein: CASSGDFQETQYF

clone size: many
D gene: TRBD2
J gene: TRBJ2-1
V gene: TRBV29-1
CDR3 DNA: TGCAGCGTTGTGACTAGCGGGAGAGTCAATGAGCAGTTCTTC
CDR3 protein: CSVVTSGRVNEQFF

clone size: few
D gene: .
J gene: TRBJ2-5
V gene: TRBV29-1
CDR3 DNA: TGCAGCGTTTCGGGGACACTTGGGGAGACCCAGTACTTC
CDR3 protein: CSVSGTLGETQYF

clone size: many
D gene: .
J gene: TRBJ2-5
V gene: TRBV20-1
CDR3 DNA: TGCAGTGCTAGCTCTCTAGCAGGAGAGACCCAGTACTTC
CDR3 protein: CSASSLAGETQYF

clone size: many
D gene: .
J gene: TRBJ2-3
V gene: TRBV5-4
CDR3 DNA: TGTGCCAGCAGCTCCGGACCGAGCACAGATACGCAGTATTTT
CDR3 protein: CASSSGPSTDTQYF

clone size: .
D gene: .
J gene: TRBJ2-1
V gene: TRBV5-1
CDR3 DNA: TGCGCCAGCAGCGATATCGGGGGGCCTAAGGGGAAGGAGCAGTTCTTC
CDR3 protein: CASSDIGGPKGKEQFF

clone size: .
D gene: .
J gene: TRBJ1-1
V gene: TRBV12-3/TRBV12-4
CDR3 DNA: TGTGCCAGCAGCCCCCGGACAGCTCTTGAAGCTTTCTTT
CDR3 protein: CASSPRTALEAFF

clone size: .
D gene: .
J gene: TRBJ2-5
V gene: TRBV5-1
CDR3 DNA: TGCGCCAGCAGCTTGAACGGGGCAGGGGCTCAAGAGACCCAGTACTTC
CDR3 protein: CASSLNGAGAQETQYF

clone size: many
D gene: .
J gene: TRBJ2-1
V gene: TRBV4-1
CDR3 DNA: TGCGCCAGCTCTCTCCCACTTGAGGAGCAGTTCTTC
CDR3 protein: CASSLPLEEQFF

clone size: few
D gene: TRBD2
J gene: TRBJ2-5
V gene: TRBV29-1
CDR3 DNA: TGCAGCGTCAGGACTAGACTACAAGAGACCCAGTACTTC
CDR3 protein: CSVRTRLQETQYF

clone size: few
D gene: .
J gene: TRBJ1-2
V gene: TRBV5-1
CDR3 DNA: TGCGCCAGCAGCTTGGACAAAGGTAGTGGCTACACCTTC
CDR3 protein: CASSLDKGSGYTF

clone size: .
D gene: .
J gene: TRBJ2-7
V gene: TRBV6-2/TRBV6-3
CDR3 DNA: TGTGCCAGCAGTAATGACAGATTTTACGAGCAGTACTTC
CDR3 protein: CASSNDRFYEQYF

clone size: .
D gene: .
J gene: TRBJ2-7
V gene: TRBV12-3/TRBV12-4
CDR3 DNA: TGTGCCAGCAGTTTCTCGCCGAACGTGCCCGAGCAGTACTTC
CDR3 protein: CASSFSPNVPEQYF

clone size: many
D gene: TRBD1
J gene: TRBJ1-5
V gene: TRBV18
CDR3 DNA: TGTGCCAGCTCACCGGACAGGGTAAATCAGCCCCAGCATTTT
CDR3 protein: CASSPDRVNQPQHF

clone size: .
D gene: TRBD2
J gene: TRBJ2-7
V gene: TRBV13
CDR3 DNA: TGTGCCAGCAGCCGCCTCAGCGGGAGGGTCGAGCAGTACTTC
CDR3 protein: CASSRLSGRVEQYF

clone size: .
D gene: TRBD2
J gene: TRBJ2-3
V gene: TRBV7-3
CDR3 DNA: TGTGCCAGCAGCCCTATGACTAGCCCAAATACGCAGTATTTT
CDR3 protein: CASSPMTSPNTQYF

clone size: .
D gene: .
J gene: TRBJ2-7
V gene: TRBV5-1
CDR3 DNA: TGCGCCAGCAGCTTTAAAGCGAGCCCCTACGAGCAGTACTTC
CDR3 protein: CASSFKASPYEQYF

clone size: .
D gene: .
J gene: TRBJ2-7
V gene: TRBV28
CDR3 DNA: TGTGCCAGCAGTACCATATACGAGCAGTACTTC
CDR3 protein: CASSTIYEQYF